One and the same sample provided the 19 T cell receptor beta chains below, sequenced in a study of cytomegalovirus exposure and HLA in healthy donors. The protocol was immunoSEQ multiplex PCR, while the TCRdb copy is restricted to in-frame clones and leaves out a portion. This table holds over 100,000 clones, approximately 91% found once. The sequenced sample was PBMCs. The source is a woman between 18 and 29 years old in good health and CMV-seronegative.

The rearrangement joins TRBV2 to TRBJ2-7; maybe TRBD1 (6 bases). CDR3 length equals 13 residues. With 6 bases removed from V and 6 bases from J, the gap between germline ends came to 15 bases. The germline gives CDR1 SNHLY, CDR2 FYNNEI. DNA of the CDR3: TGTGCCAGCAGAGACTCAGGGGTTCGCGAGCAGTACTTC. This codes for CASRDSGVREQYF.

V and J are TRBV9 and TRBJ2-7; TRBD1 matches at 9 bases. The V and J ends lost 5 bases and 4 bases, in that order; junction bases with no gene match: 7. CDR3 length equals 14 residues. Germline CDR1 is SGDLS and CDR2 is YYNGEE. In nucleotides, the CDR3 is TGTGCCAGCAGTACGGGACAGGGACAATACGAGCAGTACTTC. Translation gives CASSTGQGQYEQYF.

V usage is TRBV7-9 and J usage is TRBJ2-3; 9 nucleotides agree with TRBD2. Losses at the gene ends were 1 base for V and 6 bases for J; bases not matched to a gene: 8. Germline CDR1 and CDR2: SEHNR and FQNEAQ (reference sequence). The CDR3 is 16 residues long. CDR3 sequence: CASSLVFSGSGDTQYF. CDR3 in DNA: TGTGCCAGCAGCTTAGTGTTTAGCGGGAGTGGGGATACGCAGTATTTT.

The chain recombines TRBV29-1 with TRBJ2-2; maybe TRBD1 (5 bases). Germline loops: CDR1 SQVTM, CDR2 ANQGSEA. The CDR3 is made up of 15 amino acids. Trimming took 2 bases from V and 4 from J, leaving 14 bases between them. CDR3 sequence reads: CSVEYGQGGTGELFF. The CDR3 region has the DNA TGCAGCGTTGAATATGGGCAGGGTGGCACCGGGGAGCTGTTTTTT.

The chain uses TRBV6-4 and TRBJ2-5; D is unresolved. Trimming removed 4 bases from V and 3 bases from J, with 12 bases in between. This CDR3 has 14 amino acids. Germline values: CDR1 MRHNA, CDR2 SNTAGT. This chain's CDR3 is CASSVKVRKETQYF. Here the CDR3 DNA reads TGTGCCAGCAGTGTCAAGGTGAGGAAAGAGACCCAGTACTTC.

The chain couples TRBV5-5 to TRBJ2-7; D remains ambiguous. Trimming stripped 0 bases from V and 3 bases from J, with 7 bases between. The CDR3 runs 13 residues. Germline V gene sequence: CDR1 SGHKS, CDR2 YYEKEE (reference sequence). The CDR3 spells CASSLDANYEQYF. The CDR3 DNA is TGTGCCAGCAGCTTGGATGCTAACTACGAGCAGTACTTC.

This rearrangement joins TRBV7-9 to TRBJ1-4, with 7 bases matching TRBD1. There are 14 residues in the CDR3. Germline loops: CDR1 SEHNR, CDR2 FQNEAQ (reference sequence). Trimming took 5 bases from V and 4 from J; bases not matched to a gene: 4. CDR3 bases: TGTGCCAGCAGCCGGGACAGCCGTAATGAAAAACTGTTTTTT. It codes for CASSRDSRNEKLFF.

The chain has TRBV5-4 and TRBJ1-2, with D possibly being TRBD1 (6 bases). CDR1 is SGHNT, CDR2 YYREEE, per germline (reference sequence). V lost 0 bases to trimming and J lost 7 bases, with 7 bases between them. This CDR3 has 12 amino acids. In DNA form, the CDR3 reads TGTGCCAGCAGCTTGGGACAGGCTGGCTACACCTTC. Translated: CASSLGQAGYTF.

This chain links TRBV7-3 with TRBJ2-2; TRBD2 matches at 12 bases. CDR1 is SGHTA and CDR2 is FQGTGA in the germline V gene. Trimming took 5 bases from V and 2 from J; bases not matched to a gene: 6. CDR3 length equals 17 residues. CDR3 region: CASSPTGLAGNTGELFF. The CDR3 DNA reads TGTGCCAGCAGCCCTACCGGACTAGCGGGAAACACCGGGGAGCTGTTTTTT.

The CDR3 nucleotides read TGTGCCTGGAGCCAGGACGGGGAGCTGTTTTTT. The encoded protein is CAWSQDGELFF. The J gene is TRBJ2-2, the V gene TRBV30; D call uncertain. Germline V gene data show CDR1 as GTSNPN and CDR2 as SVGIG (reference sequence). The CDR3 totals 11 residues. Trimming shortened V by 3 bases and J by 7 bases, and 6 bases separated the two germline ends.

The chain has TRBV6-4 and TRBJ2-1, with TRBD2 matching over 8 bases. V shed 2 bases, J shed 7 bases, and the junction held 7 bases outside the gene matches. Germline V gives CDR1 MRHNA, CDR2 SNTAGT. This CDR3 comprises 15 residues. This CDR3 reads CASSDAPGGLNEQFF. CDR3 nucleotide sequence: TGTGCCAGCAGTGACGCGCCGGGGGGGCTAAATGAGCAGTTCTTC.

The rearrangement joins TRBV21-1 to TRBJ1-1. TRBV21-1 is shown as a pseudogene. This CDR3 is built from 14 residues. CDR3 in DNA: TGTGCCAGCAGCACCTCGCCGGCCGGGACTGAAGCTTTCTTT. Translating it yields CASSTSPAGTEAFF.

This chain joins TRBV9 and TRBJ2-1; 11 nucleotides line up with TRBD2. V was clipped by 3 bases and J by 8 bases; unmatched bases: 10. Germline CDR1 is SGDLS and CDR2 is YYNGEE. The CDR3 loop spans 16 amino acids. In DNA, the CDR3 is TGTGCCAGCAGCGCCCCGACTAGCGGGAATTTCGATGAGCAGTTCTTC. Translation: CASSAPTSGNFDEQFF. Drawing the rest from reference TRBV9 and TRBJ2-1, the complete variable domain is DSGVTQTPKHLITATGQRVTLRCSPRSGDLSVYWYQQSLDQGLQFLIQYYNGEERAKGNILERFSAQQFPDLHSELNLSSLELGDSALYFCASSAPTSGNFDEQFFGPGTRLTVL.

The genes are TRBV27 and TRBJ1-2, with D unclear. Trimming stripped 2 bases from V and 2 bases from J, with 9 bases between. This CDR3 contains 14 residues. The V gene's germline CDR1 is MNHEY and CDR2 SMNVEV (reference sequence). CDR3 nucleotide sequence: TGTGCCAGCAGTTTAGCAGGCTGGAACTATGGCTACACCTTC. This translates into CASSLAGWNYGYTF.

The CDR3 sequence is CSGTRAGGPYNEQFF. For the CDR3, the DNA is TGCAGCGGGACTCGAGCGGGGGGCCCGTACAATGAGCAGTTCTTC. V is TRBV29-1 and J is TRBJ2-1, with TRBD2 matching 9 bases. The CDR3 covers 15 residues. The ends lost 7 bases at V and 4 bases at J; junction bases unmatched: 11. Germline V gene lookup returns CDR1 SQVTM and CDR2 ANQGSEA.

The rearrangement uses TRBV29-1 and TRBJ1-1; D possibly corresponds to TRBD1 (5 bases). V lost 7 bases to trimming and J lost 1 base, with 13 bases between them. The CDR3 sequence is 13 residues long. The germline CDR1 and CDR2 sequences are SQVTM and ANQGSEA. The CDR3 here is CSARGGRNTEAFF. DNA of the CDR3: TGCAGCGCCCGGGGGGGTCGGAACACTGAAGCTTTCTTT.

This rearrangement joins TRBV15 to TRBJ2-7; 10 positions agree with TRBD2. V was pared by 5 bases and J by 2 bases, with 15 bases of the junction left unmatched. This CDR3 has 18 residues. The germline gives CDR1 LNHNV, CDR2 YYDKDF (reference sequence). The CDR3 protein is CATSVKLGLAGAPYEQYF. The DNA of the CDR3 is TGTGCCACCAGCGTCAAACTTGGGCTAGCGGGGGCCCCCTACGAGCAGTACTTC.

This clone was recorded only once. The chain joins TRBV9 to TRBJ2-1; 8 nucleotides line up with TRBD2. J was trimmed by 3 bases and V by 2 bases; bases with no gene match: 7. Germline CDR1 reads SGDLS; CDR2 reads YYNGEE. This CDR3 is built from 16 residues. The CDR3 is CASSVKSGSYYNEQFF. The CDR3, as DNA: TGTGCCAGCAGCGTTAAGAGCGGGAGCTACTACAATGAGCAGTTCTTC. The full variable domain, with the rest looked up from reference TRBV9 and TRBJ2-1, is DSGVTQTPKHLITATGQRVTLRCSPRSGDLSVYWYQQSLDQGLQFLIQYYNGEERAKGNILERFSAQQFPDLHSELNLSSLELGDSALYFCASSVKSGSYYNEQFFGPGTRLTVL.

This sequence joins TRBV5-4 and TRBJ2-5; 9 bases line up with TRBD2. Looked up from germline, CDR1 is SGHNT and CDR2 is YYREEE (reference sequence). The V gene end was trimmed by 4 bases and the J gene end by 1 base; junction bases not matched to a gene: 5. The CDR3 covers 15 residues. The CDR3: CASSPSGVTQETQYF. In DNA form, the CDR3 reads TGTGCCAGCAGCCCTAGCGGGGTCACCCAAGAGACCCAGTACTTC.